The entry that follows covers one TCR beta chain sequence. Trimming stripped 0 bases from V and 1 base from J, with 6 bases between. The CDR3 has 14 residues. Germline-derived CDR1 and CDR2 are LGHNA and YNFKEQ. Generated by immunoSEQ multiplex PCR, the TCRdb table keeps only in-frame clones and is missing some. This table has roughly 200,000 clones, 88% appearing once. The study recruited people aged about 18 to 95 years across approximately 25 US areas. Participant-given clinical history determined each cohort assignment. Cohort 3 donors were reported recovered after two negative PCRs, clearance, or symptom resolution. The data stem from a study of blood T cell repertoires in COVID-19. Study-level information: Italy, Spain and the United States were the sources of the convalescent and acute COVID-19 samples.

The receptor was isolated from a woman younger than 45 who had recovered from COVID-19. The gene calls are TRBV4-2 and TRBJ1-1; no firm D call. Sample: PBMCs or T cells enriched from blood (not recorded which). The CDR3 DNA sequence: TGTGCCAGCAGCCAAGATATCAGGAACACTGAAGCTTTCTTT. Encoded protein: CASSQDIRNTEAFF.